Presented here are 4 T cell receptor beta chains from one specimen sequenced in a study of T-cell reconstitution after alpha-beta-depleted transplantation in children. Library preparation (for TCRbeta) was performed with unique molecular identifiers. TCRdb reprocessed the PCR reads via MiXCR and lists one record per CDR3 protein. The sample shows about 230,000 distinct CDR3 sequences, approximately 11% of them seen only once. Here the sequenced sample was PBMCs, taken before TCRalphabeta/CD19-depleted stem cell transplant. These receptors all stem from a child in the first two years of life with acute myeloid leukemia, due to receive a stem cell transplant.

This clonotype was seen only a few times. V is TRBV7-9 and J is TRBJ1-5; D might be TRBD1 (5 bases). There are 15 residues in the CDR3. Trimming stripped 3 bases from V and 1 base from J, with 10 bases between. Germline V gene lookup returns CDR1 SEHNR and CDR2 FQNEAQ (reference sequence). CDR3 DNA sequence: TGTGCCAGCAGCTTCGCGGCAGGGAGCAATCAGCCCCAGCATTTT. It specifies CASSFAAGSNQPQHF.

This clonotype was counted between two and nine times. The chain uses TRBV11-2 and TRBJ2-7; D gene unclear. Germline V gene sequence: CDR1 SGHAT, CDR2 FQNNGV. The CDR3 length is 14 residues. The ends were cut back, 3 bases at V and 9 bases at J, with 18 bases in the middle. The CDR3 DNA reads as TGTGCCAGCAGCTTGGAATACGGCAGTCTCTGGCAGTACTTC. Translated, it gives CASSLEYGSLWQYF.

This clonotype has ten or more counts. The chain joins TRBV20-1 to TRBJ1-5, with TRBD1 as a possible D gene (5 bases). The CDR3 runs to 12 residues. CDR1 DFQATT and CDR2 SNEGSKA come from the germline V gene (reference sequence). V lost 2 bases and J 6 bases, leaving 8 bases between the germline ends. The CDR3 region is CSARQGLQPQHF. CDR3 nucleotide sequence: TGCAGTGCTAGACAGGGTCTTCAGCCCCAGCATTTT.

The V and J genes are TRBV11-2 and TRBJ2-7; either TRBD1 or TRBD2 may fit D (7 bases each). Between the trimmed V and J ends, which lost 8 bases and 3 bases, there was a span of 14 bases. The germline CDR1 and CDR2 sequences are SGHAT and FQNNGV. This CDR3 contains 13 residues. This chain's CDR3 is CASRTGEGYEQYF. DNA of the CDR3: TGTGCCAGCCGAACAGGGGAGGGCTACGAGCAGTACTTC. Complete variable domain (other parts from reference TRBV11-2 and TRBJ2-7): EAGVAQSPRYKIIEKRQSVAFWCNPISGHATLYWYQQILGQGPKLLIQFQNNGVVDDSQLPKDRFSAERLKGVDSTLKIQPAKLEDSAVYLCASRTGEGYEQYFGPGTRLTVT.